This TCR beta chain is from a study of blood T cell repertoires in COVID-19. Study-level background: Acute and convalescent COVID-19 specimens originated in the United States, Italy and Spain.

Repertoires were generated with immunoSEQ multiplex PCR, while TCRdb's copy carries only in-frame clones and drops some. Of 140,000 to 150,000 clones listed, around 89% are singletons. Looked up from germline, CDR1 is LNHDA and CDR2 is SQIVND (reference sequence). V was pared by 7 bases and J by 5 bases, with 14 bases between. The CDR3 is 13 residues long. This chain links TRBV19 with TRBJ2-5; a possible D gene is TRBD1 (6 bases). This clonotype originated in an older woman with active COVID-19. Sequencing was carried out using peripheral blood. CDR3 loop: CASKKFQGETQYF. The CDR3, as DNA: TGTGCCAGTAAAAAGTTCCAGGGGGAGACCCAGTACTTC.